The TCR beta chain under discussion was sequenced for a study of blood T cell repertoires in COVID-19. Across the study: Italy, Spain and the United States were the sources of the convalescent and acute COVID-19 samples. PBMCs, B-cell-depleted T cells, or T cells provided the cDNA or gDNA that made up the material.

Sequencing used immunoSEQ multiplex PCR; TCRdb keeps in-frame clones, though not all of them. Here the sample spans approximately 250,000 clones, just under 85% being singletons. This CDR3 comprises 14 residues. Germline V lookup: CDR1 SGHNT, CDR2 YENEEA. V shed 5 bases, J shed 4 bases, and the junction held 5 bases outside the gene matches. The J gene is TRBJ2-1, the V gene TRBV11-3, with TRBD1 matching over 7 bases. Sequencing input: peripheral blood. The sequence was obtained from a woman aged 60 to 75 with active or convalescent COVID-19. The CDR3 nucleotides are TGTGCCAGCAGCACACGACAGGGTTACAATGAGCAGTTCTTC. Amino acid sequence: CASSTRQGYNEQFF.